Described below is a single T cell receptor beta chain sequence and its context. The data stem from a study of control samples from healthy donors and cancer patients. Using immunoSEQ multiplex PCR, the repertoire was profiled, and TCRdb retains in-frame clones only, with some absent. The sample records some 67,000 clones, 87% being singletons. The CDR3 is made up of 12 amino acids. Germline V gene sequence: CDR1 SGHRS, CDR2 YFSETQ. Trimming pared 4 bases from V and 5 bases from J, leaving 9 bases between. Sequences were obtained from PBMCs. The sequence was obtained from a woman aged 50 to 65 with head and neck cancer. The chain uses TRBV5-1 and TRBJ1-1; the D is unclear. CDR3 nucleotides: TGCGCCAGCAGCGAGAGGGAGACTGAAGCTTTCTTT. Residues: CASSERETEAFF.